Listed here is a single T cell receptor (beta chain). Its matching antigen is unknown. The protocol was immunoSEQ multiplex PCR, while the TCRdb copy is restricted to in-frame clones and leaves out a portion. The sample has about 77,000 clones; over 80% are singletons. This record belongs to a study of radiation and T cells in renal cell carcinoma. Overall study findings and caveats: No pretreatment tumor biopsies were available for baseline clonotypes.

Noted time point: blood 4 weeks post-SBRT, at nephrectomy. The treatment is: 15 Gy SBRT to primary tumor, nephrectomy 4 weeks later. Germline V gene data show CDR1 as SGHAT and CDR2 as FQNNGV. The CDR3 totals 12 residues. V gave up 5 bases and J gave up 3 bases, with 6 bases separating them. Sample: blood, taken from a patient whose treatment included radiotherapy and nephrectomy. This clonotype was obtained from a woman aged 55-75 years with renal cell carcinoma. This chain joins TRBV11-2 and TRBJ2-3; unclear D gene. The CDR3 loop is CASSPSTDTQYF. The CDR3 nucleotides are TGTGCCAGCAGCCCCTCTACAGATACGCAGTATTTT.